This paragraph reports one T cell receptor beta chain. Trimming pared 5 bases from V and 2 bases from J, leaving 13 bases between. From germline, CDR1 is SEHNR and CDR2 FQNEAQ (reference sequence). The CDR3 sequence is 16 residues long. These data are taken from a study of blood T cell repertoires in COVID-19. About the study: Collection of acute and convalescent COVID-19 samples took place in the United States, Italy and Spain.

Authors' methods: Reference gene primer amplification gave nucleated cell count estimates. Produced via immunoSEQ multiplex PCR; TCRdb's table is partial and in-frame only. V and J calls and clone size are given by that table; D and trimming were obtained from the DNA. The sample has approximately 68,000 clones, roughly 80% seen once. The rearrangement links TRBV7-9 to TRBJ2-6, with D maybe TRBD1 (5 bases). This clonotype was obtained from a human donor in a cohort sampled during active COVID-19. Sequenced sample: peripheral blood. This CDR3 reads CASSHEGVTGANVLTF. CDR3 DNA sequence: TGTGCCAGCAGCCATGAAGGGGTAACTGGGGCCAACGTCCTGACTTTC.